Shown below are 13 T cell receptor beta chains from a single sample sequenced in a study of OX40 agonist ivuxolimab in advanced cancers. TCRdb keeps only in-frame clones here, not all; method: immunoSEQ multiplex PCR. The sample carries approximately 58,000 clones, 80% to 90% recorded once. Sequences were derived from CD4+ or CD8+ T cells sorted from blood, sampled in a trial of the OX40 agonist ivuxolimab. These receptor sequences come from an adult with an advanced solid tumor such as melanoma, head and neck, liver or kidney cancer.

The chain carries TRBV19 and TRBJ2-1; D perhaps matches TRBD2 (5 bases). Germline V CDR1 and CDR2: LNHDA, SQIVND (reference sequence). V was cut by 3 bases and J by 10 bases, with 16 bases left in between. CDR3 length: 14 residues. The CDR3 protein is CASSIGPDLEEQFF. The CDR3 coding sequence is TGTGCCAGTAGTATCGGGCCGGACTTGGAGGAGCAGTTCTTC.

V usage is TRBV15 and J usage is TRBJ2-5, with 11 nucleotides matching TRBD2. V shed 3 bases and J 2 bases; nucleotides not matched to a gene: 11. The CDR3 is 18 amino acids. Germline V gene data show CDR1 as LNHNV and CDR2 as YYDKDF (reference sequence). The CDR3 loop is CATSRFGLLAGEQETQYF. Here the CDR3 DNA reads TGTGCCACCAGCAGGTTCGGGTTACTAGCGGGAGAACAAGAGACCCAGTACTTC.

The CDR3 here is CASSSGTGGIGGELFF. The CDR3, as DNA: TGTGCCAGCAGCTCCGGGACAGGGGGAATCGGCGGGGAGCTGTTTTTT. V and J are TRBV7-2 and TRBJ2-2; 11 bases line up with TRBD1. Trimming cost V 4 bases and J 7 bases; bases outside gene matches: 8. The CDR3 is 16 residues long. The germline CDR1 and CDR2 sequences are SGHTA and FQGNSA.

This chain uses TRBV19 with TRBJ1-2, with 7 bases aligning to TRBD1. Per the germline V gene, CDR1 is LNHDA and CDR2 is SQIVND (reference sequence). With V trimmed by 6 bases and J by 5 bases, 9 bases remained unmatched. CDR3 size: 14 residues. The CDR3 DNA is TGTGCCAGTAGGCCCGGGACAGCGAATTATGGCTACACCTTC. Translating gives CASRPGTANYGYTF.

The count of this clone is one. The rearrangement links TRBV4-3 to TRBJ1-6; D is perhaps TRBD1 (5 bases). This CDR3 region has 14 residues. V was trimmed by 0 bases and J by 11 bases, leaving 11 bases between them. The V gene's germline CDR1 is LGHNA and CDR2 YSLEER. CDR3 loop: CASSQDDGGTPLHF. The CDR3 DNA reads as TGCGCCAGCAGCCAAGATGATGGGGGAACACCCCTCCACTTT.

The chain has TRBV29-1 and TRBJ2-5; 7 nucleotides match TRBD1. V was clipped by 7 bases and J by 4 bases; unmatched bases: 9. The CDR3 has 13 residues. Germline V lookup: CDR1 SQVTM, CDR2 ANQGSEA. In nucleotides, the CDR3 is TGCAGCGCTACAATAGGGGGCGGAGAGACCCAGTACTTC. This codes for CSATIGGGETQYF.

The chain combines TRBV6-1 with TRBJ2-5, with TRBD1 identical over 11 bases. The CDR3 contains 15 residues. Trimming took 4 bases from V and 2 from J; bases not matched to a gene: 3. Germline V gene data show CDR1 as MNHNS and CDR2 as SASEGT. CDR3: CASSGGTGGQETQYF. CDR3 DNA: TGTGCCAGCAGTGGAGGGACAGGGGGGCAAGAGACCCAGTACTTC.

The chain recombines TRBV30 with TRBJ2-7; maybe TRBD1 (6 bases). This CDR3 contains 15 residues. The V gene's germline CDR1 is GTSNPN and CDR2 SVGIG (reference sequence). V lost 3 bases and J lost 5, with 20 bases in between. CDR3 sequence reads: CAWSAGAGAMDEQYF. CDR3 DNA: TGTGCCTGGAGCGCAGGGGCAGGGGCGATGGACGAGCAGTACTTC.

The chain has TRBV2 and TRBJ2-1; the match to TRBD2 covers 8 bases. Germline-derived CDR1 and CDR2 are SNHLY and FYNNEI. The CDR3 loop spans 14 amino acids. J was trimmed by 0 bases and V by 9 bases; bases with no gene match: 4. DNA of the CDR3: TGTGCCAGTTCCGCGGGAGGCTCCTACAATGAGCAGTTCTTC. Translated: CASSAGGSYNEQFF.

V usage is TRBV6-1 and J usage is TRBJ2-3; a weak D match, TRBD2 (5 bases). The V end was cut by 4 bases, the J end by 6 bases, with 17 bases between. This CDR3 comprises 15 residues. CDR1 is MNHNS, CDR2 SASEGT, per germline. CDR3 bases: TGTGCCAGCAGTGCCACTGGACTGTTCGGGGATACGCAGTATTTT. Amino acids: CASSATGLFGDTQYF.

V usage is TRBV6-6 and J usage is TRBJ1-1; 11 bases match TRBD1. Trimming removed 5 bases from V and 6 bases from J; junction bases left unmatched: 8. The CDR3 sequence is 15 residues long. Germline V gene lookup returns CDR1 MNHNY and CDR2 SVGAGI (reference sequence). This chain's CDR3 is CASSTPGQGGSEAFF. The DNA for the CDR3 is TGTGCCAGCAGTACACCGGGACAGGGGGGGTCTGAAGCTTTCTTT.

The sample holds a few counts of this clone. CDR3 in DNA: TGTGCCAGCTCGCAAGGAGAGGACACTGAAGCTTTCTTT. Translation gives CASSQGEDTEAFF. The chain combines TRBV18 with TRBJ1-1; D gene uncertain. Trimming removed 6 bases from V and 3 bases from J, with 11 bases in between. This CDR3 region has 13 residues. The germline gives CDR1 KGHSH, CDR2 LQKENI. Supplemented by reference TRBV18 and TRBJ1-1, the full variable domain reads NAGVMQNPRHLVRRRGQEARLRCSPMKGHSHVYWYRQLPEEGLKFMVYLQKENIIDESGMPKERFSAEFPKEGPSILRIQQVVRGDSAAYFCASSQGEDTEAFFGQGTRLTVV.

V and J are TRBV30 and TRBJ2-2, with TRBD2 as a possible D gene (6 bases). CDR1 and CDR2 (germline): GTSNPN, SVGIG (reference sequence). V was clipped by 0 bases and J by 4 bases, with 21 bases between them. The CDR3 covers 18 residues. Here the CDR3 DNA reads TGTGCCTGGAGTGTAAGGCGGGACGAAAGGCGTGCCACCGGGGAGCTGTTTTTT. This encodes CAWSVRRDERRATGELFF.